This is a list of T cell receptor beta chains from one sample in a study of shared clonotypes between healthy human individuals. Assay: immunoSEQ multiplex PCR; the TCRdb copy retains only in-frame clones and omits some. The table lists around 600,000 clones, roughly 95% of them singletons, with about 0.11% in the top ten. Sequenced: naive CD8+ T cells sorted from blood. All receptors derive from a woman in her twenties or thirties in good health. CDR3s include the opening cysteine and the closing phenylalanine or tryptophan. D genes are given only for firm matches. The listing skips clone size in some rows; elsewhere it reads once, few, many or a size class.

v_call: TRBV7-3; cdr3_length: 17; d_call: TRBD2; clone_size: .; j_call: TRBJ2-2; cdr3_aa: CASSQNPRGGNTGELFF; cdr3_nt: TGTGCCAGCAGCCAAAACCCACGCGGGGGGAACACCGGGGAGCTGTTTTTT
v_call: TRBV2; cdr3_length: 18; d_call: TRBD1; clone_size: .; j_call: TRBJ2-3; cdr3_aa: CASRVTGGSSIGTDTQYF; cdr3_nt: TGTGCCAGCAGAGTGACAGGGGGCAGCTCTATTGGCACAGATACGCAGTATTTT
v_call: TRBV27; cdr3_length: 18; d_call: TRBD2; clone_size: .; j_call: TRBJ2-7; cdr3_aa: CASSLKGTSGTTHYEQYF; cdr3_nt: TGTGCCAGCAGTTTAAAAGGGACTAGCGGGACCACCCACTACGAGCAGTACTTC
v_call: TRBV10-3; cdr3_length: 12; d_call: .; clone_size: .; j_call: TRBJ1-1; cdr3_aa: CATRDGVTEAFF; cdr3_nt: TGTGCCACCCGGGATGGGGTCACTGAAGCTTTCTTT
v_call: TRBV7-6; cdr3_length: 18; d_call: .; clone_size: once; j_call: TRBJ2-1; cdr3_aa: CASSLGLRFDSSGNEQFF; cdr3_nt: TGTGCCAGCAGTTTGGGTCTCCGGTTTGATTCCAGCGGTAATGAGCAGTTCTTC
v_call: TRBV4-1; cdr3_length: 13; d_call: .; clone_size: .; j_call: TRBJ2-7; cdr3_aa: CASSQDDSYEQYF; cdr3_nt: TGCGCCAGCAGCCAGGACGACTCCTACGAGCAGTACTTC
v_call: TRBV5-1; cdr3_length: 16; d_call: TRBD1; clone_size: .; j_call: TRBJ1-1; cdr3_aa: CASSLGDRLMNTEAFF; cdr3_nt: TGCGCCAGCAGCTTGGGGGACAGGCTCATGAACACTGAAGCTTTCTTT
v_call: TRBV27; cdr3_length: 13; d_call: .; clone_size: .; j_call: TRBJ1-1; cdr3_aa: CASSINSRGEAFF; cdr3_nt: TGTGCCAGCAGTATAAATTCCAGGGGCGAAGCTTTCTTT
v_call: TRBV6-1; cdr3_length: 12; d_call: .; clone_size: .; j_call: TRBJ2-4; cdr3_aa: CASRETKNIQYF; cdr3_nt: TGTGCCAGCAGGGAAACCAAAAACATTCAGTACTTC
v_call: TRBV27; cdr3_length: 14; d_call: .; clone_size: .; j_call: TRBJ2-5; cdr3_aa: CASQPTNSGKTQYF; cdr3_nt: TGTGCCAGCCAACCAACCAACAGTGGGAAGACCCAGTACTTC
v_call: TRBV5-1; cdr3_length: 17; d_call: TRBD2; clone_size: .; j_call: TRBJ2-7; cdr3_aa: CASSSTSSGRDAYEQYF; cdr3_nt: TGCGCCAGCAGCTCTACCTCTAGCGGGAGGGATGCCTACGAGCAGTACTTC
v_call: TRBV4-1; cdr3_length: 16; d_call: TRBD2; clone_size: .; j_call: TRBJ2-3; cdr3_aa: CASSQFTSGSTDTQYF; cdr3_nt: TGCGCCAGCAGCCAATTTACTAGCGGTAGCACAGATACGCAGTATTTT
v_call: TRBV19; cdr3_length: 13; d_call: .; clone_size: .; j_call: TRBJ2-3; cdr3_aa: CASSRLSTDTQYF; cdr3_nt: TGTGCCAGTTCTCGACTGAGCACAGATACGCAGTATTTT
v_call: TRBV4-1; cdr3_length: 15; d_call: TRBD2; clone_size: .; j_call: TRBJ2-1; cdr3_aa: CASSQVASGRNEQFF; cdr3_nt: TGCGCCAGCAGCCAAGTGGCTAGCGGGAGGAATGAGCAGTTCTTC
v_call: TRBV11-2; cdr3_length: 15; d_call: .; clone_size: .; j_call: TRBJ2-2; cdr3_aa: CASSLLVGNTGELFF; cdr3_nt: TGTGCCAGCAGCTTATTGGTAGGGAACACCGGGGAGCTGTTTTTT
v_call: TRBV27; cdr3_length: 15; d_call: TRBD2; clone_size: .; j_call: TRBJ2-1; cdr3_aa: CASSPGTNSYNEQFF; cdr3_nt: TGTGCCAGCAGCCCCGGGACTAACTCCTACAATGAGCAGTTCTTC
v_call: TRBV27; cdr3_length: 15; d_call: .; clone_size: once; j_call: TRBJ1-3; cdr3_aa: CASSSGTGLGNTIYF; cdr3_nt: TGTGCCAGCAGTTCGGGGACGGGCCTTGGAAACACCATATATTTT